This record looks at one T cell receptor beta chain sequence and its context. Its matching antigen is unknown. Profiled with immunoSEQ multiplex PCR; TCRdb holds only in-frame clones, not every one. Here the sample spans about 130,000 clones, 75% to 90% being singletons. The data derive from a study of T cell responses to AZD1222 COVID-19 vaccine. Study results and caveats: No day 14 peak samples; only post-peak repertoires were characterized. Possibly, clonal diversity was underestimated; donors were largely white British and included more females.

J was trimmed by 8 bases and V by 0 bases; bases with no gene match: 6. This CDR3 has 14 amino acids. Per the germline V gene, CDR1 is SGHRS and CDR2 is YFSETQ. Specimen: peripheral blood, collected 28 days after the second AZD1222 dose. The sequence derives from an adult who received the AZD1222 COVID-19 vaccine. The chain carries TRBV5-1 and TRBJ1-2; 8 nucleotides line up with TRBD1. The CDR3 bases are TGCGCCAGCAGCTTGGTGCTAGGGACAGGCGGCTACACCTTC. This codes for CASSLVLGTGGYTF.